The next 31 T cell receptor beta chains were all read from a single sample in a study of blood T cell repertoires in COVID-19. Profiled with immunoSEQ multiplex PCR; TCRdb holds only in-frame clones, not every one. The sample comprises approximately 49,000 clones, approximately 87% of which are singletons, and 3% to 5% rests with the top ten. Material for sequencing was peripheral blood. Receptors originate from a man aged 45-60 years with acute or convalescent COVID-19.

This clone is a singleton in its sample. The gene calls are TRBV5-1 and TRBJ1-1, with D unresolved. The CDR3 covers 14 residues. Germline V CDR1 and CDR2: SGHRS, YFSETQ. V lost 0 bases and J 6 bases, leaving 12 bases between the germline ends. CDR3: CASSLALRAAEAFF. The CDR3 DNA follows: TGCGCCAGCAGCTTGGCACTGAGGGCCGCTGAAGCTTTCTTT.

This clone was seen a handful of times. This chain uses TRBV25-1 with TRBJ2-1; 13 bases align to TRBD2. Germline CDR1 MGHDK, CDR2 SYGVNS. The CDR3 is 16 residues long. The CDR3 nucleotides read TGTGCTACCGGCGGGACTAGCGGGACCACCTACAATGAGCAGTTCTTC. Residues: CATGGTSGTTYNEQFF.

This clone occurred once. The chain has TRBV5-4 and TRBJ1-4; TRBD1 matches at 10 bases. CDR3 length equals 15 residues. With 3 bases clipped from V and 6 bases from J, the junction kept 5 bases outside the gene matches. Germline V gene sequence: CDR1 SGHNT, CDR2 YYREEE (reference sequence). The CDR3 reads CASSSPGQGHEKLFF. The DNA of the CDR3 is TGTGCCAGCAGCTCCCCGGGACAGGGGCATGAAAAACTGTTTTTT.

This sequence joins TRBV10-3 and TRBJ1-4; tentatively, D is TRBD1 (6 bases). CDR1 is ENHRY, CDR2 SYGVKD, per germline. Trimming took off 10 bases at V and 5 bases at J, with 17 bases between the two ends. The CDR3 runs to 14 residues. The CDR3 here is CASESGVSNEKLFF. The DNA for the CDR3 is TGTGCCAGCGAATCAGGGGTGTCGAATGAAAAACTGTTTTTT.

The rearrangement uses TRBV24-1 and TRBJ1-2; 10 bases match TRBD1. With V trimmed by 3 bases and J by 1 base, 4 bases remained unmatched. CDR1 and CDR2 from the germline V gene are KGHDR and SFDVKD. This CDR3 has 16 amino acids. CDR3 region: CATSDPGTGVNYGYTF. The CDR3 bases are TGTGCCACCAGTGATCCCGGGACAGGGGTTAACTATGGCTACACCTTC.

The V and J genes are TRBV9 and TRBJ1-2, with 7 bases matching TRBD1. Germline CDR1 is SGDLS and CDR2 is YYNGEE. The V and J ends lost 0 bases and 4 bases, in that order; junction bases with no gene match: 9. The CDR3 has 16 amino acids. This chain's CDR3 is CASSVAGGGSFYGYTF. CDR3 coding DNA: TGTGCCAGCAGCGTAGCAGGGGGAGGCTCTTTCTATGGCTACACCTTC.

CDR3 nucleotides: TGTGCCTGGGGACAGGATAGCAATCAGCCCCAGCATTTT. Protein product: CAWGQDSNQPQHF. The chain employs TRBV30 and TRBJ1-5; 7 positions agree with TRBD1. The V gene's germline CDR1 is GTSNPN and CDR2 SVGIG (reference sequence). J lost 0 bases, V lost 5 bases, and 1 base had no gene match. The CDR3 covers 13 residues.

A single count supports this clone. The chain recombines TRBV28 with TRBJ2-1; 9 nucleotides align to TRBD2. The trim removed 2 bases at V and 2 bases at J, leaving 4 bases unmatched. CDR3 size: 16 residues. Germline lookup yields CDR1 MDHEN and CDR2 SYDVKM. The CDR3 reads CASSLAAGGTYNEQFF. The DNA for the CDR3 is TGTGCCAGCAGTTTAGCAGCGGGAGGTACCTACAATGAGCAGTTCTTC.

The chain recombines TRBV19 with TRBJ1-2; 7 positions agree with TRBD1. CDR1 and CDR2 from the germline V gene are LNHDA and SQIVND (reference sequence). The CDR3 covers 15 residues. Losses at the gene ends were 6 bases for V and 5 bases for J; bases not matched to a gene: 12. The DNA for the CDR3 is TGTGCCAGTAGCCCGTTCGGGACAGAACCATATGGCTACACCTTC. The encoded protein is CASSPFGTEPYGYTF.

The chain couples TRBV4-2 to TRBJ2-6; a possible D gene is TRBD2 (6 bases). This CDR3 comprises 16 residues. The V end lost 2 bases, the J end lost 0 bases, and 8 bases lay between the germline ends. Germline CDR1 is LGHNA and CDR2 is YNFKEQ. The CDR3 nucleotides read TGTGCCAGCAGCCAAAATAGCGGCTCTGGGGCCAACGTCCTGACTTTC. The encoded protein is CASSQNSGSGANVLTF.

A note on this clone: Mismatch with germline at one junction end may stem from a read error. The V gene is TRBV10-3, the J gene TRBJ1-2; 8 nucleotides align to TRBD1. The CDR3 has 13 amino acids. The germline V gene has CDR1 ENHRY and CDR2 SYGVKD. CDR3 region: CAINTGTGAGCTF. The CDR3 bases are TGTGCCATCAACACCGGGACAGGAGCCGGCTGCACCTTC.

This clone was recorded a few times. The chain recombines TRBV7-3 with TRBJ1-6; 9 bases fit TRBD1. The CDR3 loop spans 15 amino acids. The germline gives CDR1 SGHTA, CDR2 FQGTGA. V gave up 5 bases and J gave up 7 bases; unmatched junction bases: 6. The CDR3 spells CASSDTGGKNSPLHF. The CDR3 DNA reads TGTGCCAGCAGCGACACAGGGGGCAAAAATTCACCCCTCCACTTT.

The chain combines TRBV9 with TRBJ2-3; 7 nucleotides agree with TRBD1. The CDR3 extends over 15 amino acids. CDR1 is SGDLS, CDR2 YYNGEE, per germline. V was pared by 0 bases and J by 2 bases, with 3 bases of the junction left unmatched. The CDR3 sequence is CASSVDGTDTDTQYF. As DNA, the CDR3 is TGTGCCAGCAGCGTAGACGGGACAGACACAGATACGCAGTATTTT.

The V and J genes are TRBV5-1 and TRBJ2-1, with D maybe TRBD1 (5 bases). The CDR3 runs to 15 residues. The germline V and J ends were trimmed by 0 bases and 8 bases, with 15 bases remaining between them. CDR1 is SGHRS, CDR2 YFSETQ, per germline. This chain's CDR3 is CASSLAWRQGHEQFF. CDR3 DNA: TGCGCCAGCAGCTTGGCATGGCGGCAGGGCCATGAGCAGTTCTTC.

The chain couples TRBV6-6 to TRBJ1-5; TRBD1 aligns across 8 bases. This CDR3 is built from 14 residues. CDR1 is MNHNY and CDR2 is SVGAGI in the germline V gene (reference sequence). V shed 3 bases and J 4 bases; nucleotides not matched to a gene: 2. CDR3: CASSYTGGNQPQHF. CDR3 bases: TGTGCCAGCAGTTATACAGGGGGGAATCAGCCCCAGCATTTT.

This sequence joins TRBV9 and TRBJ2-7, with TRBD1 matching 9 bases. The CDR3 contains 15 residues. CDR1 and CDR2 from the germline V gene are SGDLS and YYNGEE. V lost 4 bases to trimming and J lost 0 bases; unmatched junction nucleotides: 5. CDR3 protein: CASSLGQGHSYEQYF. CDR3 bases: TGTGCCAGCAGCCTGGGACAGGGACACTCCTACGAGCAGTACTTC.

The chain uses TRBV27 and TRBJ2-5, with 11 bases fitting TRBD1. Germline CDR1 MNHEY, CDR2 SMNVEV (reference sequence). Trimming at V came to 6 bases and at J to 5 bases, leaving 5 bases not matched to a gene. The CDR3 has 14 amino acids. CDR3 residues: CASSLDRGLETQYF. The CDR3 nucleotides are TGTGCCAGCAGCCTGGACAGGGGGCTTGAGACCCAGTACTTC.

This clone has a handful of counts. The missing conserved phenylalanine or tryptophan at the end of this CDR3 makes a read error likely. The DNA is left out, because the CDR3 cannot be placed on it with certainty; the CDR3 is given as TCRdb lists it. The rearrangement uses TRBV6-1 and TRBJ1-1; TRBD1, as called in the table, went unchecked against the DNA. Germline-derived CDR1 and CDR2 are MNHNS and SASEGT. A total of 13 residues make up the CDR3, ends included. The CDR3 is CASSEAGVDRDTL.

The sample holds one count of this clone. The V call is TRBV12-3 or TRBV12-4, the J call TRBJ1-2, with 8 bases identical to TRBD1. V was pared by 7 bases and J by 8 bases, with 6 bases of the junction left unmatched. The CDR3 extends over 12 amino acids. The CDR3 DNA reads as TGTGCCAGCACTCAGGGGGCGGAAGGCTACACCTTC. Protein product: CASTQGAEGYTF.

V usage is TRBV30 and J usage is TRBJ2-7; 7 bases align to TRBD2. Germline CDR1 is GTSNPN and CDR2 is SVGIG (reference sequence). The CDR3 contains 14 residues. V lost 4 bases to trimming and J lost 1 base; unmatched junction nucleotides: 7. CDR3 sequence: CAWNHLAESYEQYF. CDR3 DNA: TGTGCCTGGAACCATCTAGCGGAATCCTACGAGCAGTACTTC. The full variable domain, with the rest looked up from reference TRBV30 and TRBJ2-7, is SQTIHQWPATLVQPVGSPLSLECTVEGTSNPNLYWYRQAAGRGLQLLFYSVGIGQISSEVPQNLSASRPQDRQFILSSKKLLLSDSGFYLCAWNHLAESYEQYFGPGTRLTVT.

V gene TRBV29-1 combines with J gene TRBJ1-4, with 10 bases aligning to TRBD1. The CDR3 consists of 14 residues. V gave up 5 bases and J gave up 8 bases; unmatched junction bases: 8. Germline V gene lookup returns CDR1 SQVTM and CDR2 ANQGSEA. CDR3 nucleotide sequence: TGCAGCGTTAGACAGGGGGCGGGTAGGGAAAAACTGTTTTTT. Translation gives CSVRQGAGREKLFF.

This chain links TRBV11-1 with TRBJ1-2; no clear D gene. This CDR3 is built from 14 residues. V was cut by 2 bases and J by 0 bases, with 7 bases left in between. Germline lookup yields CDR1 SGHAT and CDR2 FQDESV (reference sequence). The CDR3 sequence: CASSLLTANYGYTF. The CDR3 nucleotides are TGTGCCAGCAGCTTACTCACAGCTAACTATGGCTACACCTTC.

This clone was seen once. The rearrangement links TRBV6-5 to TRBJ1-6; D ambiguous. V lost 0 bases to trimming and J lost 8 bases, with 8 bases between them. The CDR3 contains 14 residues. CDR1 MNHEY and CDR2 SVGAGI come from the germline V gene. This CDR3 is CASSYSIGDSPLHF. DNA for the CDR3: TGTGCCAGCAGTTACTCGATCGGAGATTCACCCCTCCACTTT.

J is TRBJ1-1 and V is TRBV2; D might be TRBD1 (5 bases). Germline V gene sequence: CDR1 SNHLY, CDR2 FYNNEI. V lost 8 bases and J lost 0, with 10 bases in between. This CDR3 contains 13 residues. The CDR3 DNA sequence: TGTGCCAGCGGGGCTCAGCTGAACACTGAAGCTTTCTTT. Translation: CASGAQLNTEAFF.

This chain connects TRBV5-8 to TRBJ1-5, with D possibly being TRBD1 (5 bases). Trimming cost V 4 bases and J 4 bases, with 12 bases left between them. The CDR3 has 14 amino acids. Germline V gene data show CDR1 as SGHTS and CDR2 as YDEGEE. The CDR3 DNA sequence: TGTGCCAGCAGCCTGGGGGGGGAAAATCAGCCCCAGCATTTT. This codes for CASSLGGENQPQHF.

This sequence joins TRBV7-9 and TRBJ1-5, with unresolved D. This CDR3 region has 13 residues. Germline V lookup: CDR1 SEHNR, CDR2 FQNEAQ (reference sequence). The germline V and J ends were trimmed by 1 base and 3 bases, with 4 bases remaining between them. CDR3 in DNA: TGTGCCAGCAGCTTAGGTTACAATCAGCCCCAGCATTTT. Translating it yields CASSLGYNQPQHF.

The chain recombines TRBV18 with TRBJ1-6; the D is unclear. Germline V CDR1 and CDR2: KGHSH, LQKENI. Trimming cost V 3 bases and J 7 bases, with 7 bases left between them. The CDR3 has 13 amino acids. DNA for the CDR3: TGTGCCAGCTCACCCAACAGCAATTCACCCCTCCACTTT. It encodes CASSPNSNSPLHF.

This clone came up once. V usage is TRBV28 and J usage is TRBJ2-7; possible D gene TRBD1, 6 bases. Germline CDR1 MDHEN, CDR2 SYDVKM. V was cut by 2 bases and J by 7 bases, with 15 bases left in between. The CDR3 extends over 14 amino acids. The CDR3 DNA follows: TGTGCCAGCAGTTTAGACTCAGGGGCTAGGGAGCAGTACTTC. The encoded protein is CASSLDSGAREQYF.

This rearrangement joins TRBV7-9 to TRBJ1-4; 7 bases agree with TRBD1. J gave up 8 bases and V 4 bases, and 7 bases lay outside the gene matches. This CDR3 comprises 14 residues. The germline V gene has CDR1 SEHNR and CDR2 FQNEAQ (reference sequence). The CDR3 DNA reads TGTGCCAGCAGCTCGAGGCAGGGGGAAGAAAAACTGTTTTTT. This translates into CASSSRQGEEKLFF.

The chain combines TRBV2 with TRBJ1-4; TRBD1 matches 7 bases. The CDR3 has 14 amino acids. J lost 4 bases, V lost 6 bases, and 5 bases had no gene match. CDR1 and CDR2 (germline): SNHLY, FYNNEI. DNA of the CDR3: TGTGCCAGCAGGGGGACAGCCCTTAATGAAAAACTGTTTTTT. Its translation is CASRGTALNEKLFF.

The V call is TRBV2, the J call TRBJ1-2; D not resolved. The V and J ends lost 0 bases and 0 bases respectively, with 5 bases between them. Germline V lookup: CDR1 SNHLY, CDR2 FYNNEI. The CDR3 consists of 14 residues. As DNA, the CDR3 is TGTGCCAGCAGTGAAGCGCGGGCTAACTATGGCTACACCTTC. Protein: CASSEARANYGYTF.